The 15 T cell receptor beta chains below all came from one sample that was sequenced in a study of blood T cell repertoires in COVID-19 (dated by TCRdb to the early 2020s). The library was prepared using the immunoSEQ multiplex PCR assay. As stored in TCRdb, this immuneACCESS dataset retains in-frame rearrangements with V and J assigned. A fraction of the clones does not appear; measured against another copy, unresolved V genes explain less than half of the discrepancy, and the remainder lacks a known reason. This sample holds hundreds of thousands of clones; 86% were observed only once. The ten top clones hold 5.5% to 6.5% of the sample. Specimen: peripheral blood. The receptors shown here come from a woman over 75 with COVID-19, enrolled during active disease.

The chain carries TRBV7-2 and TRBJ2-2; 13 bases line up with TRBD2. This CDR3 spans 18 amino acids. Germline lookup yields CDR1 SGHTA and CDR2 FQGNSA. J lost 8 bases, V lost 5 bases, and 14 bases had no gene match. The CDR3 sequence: CASSGRLAGGLEGGELFF. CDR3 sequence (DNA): TGTGCCAGCAGCGGAAGACTAGCGGGGGGCCTGGAAGGTGGGGAGCTGTTTTTT.

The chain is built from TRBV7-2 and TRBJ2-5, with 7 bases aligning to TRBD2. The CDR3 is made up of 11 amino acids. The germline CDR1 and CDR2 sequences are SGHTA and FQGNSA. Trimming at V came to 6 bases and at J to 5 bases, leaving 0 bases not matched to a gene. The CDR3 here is CASRRGETQYF. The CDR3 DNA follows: TGTGCCAGCAGGCGGGGGGAGACCCAGTACTTC.

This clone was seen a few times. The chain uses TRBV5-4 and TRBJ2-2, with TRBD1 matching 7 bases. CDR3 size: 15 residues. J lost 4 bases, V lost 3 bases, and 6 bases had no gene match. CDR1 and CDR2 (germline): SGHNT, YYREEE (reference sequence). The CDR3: CASSYAGTATGELFF. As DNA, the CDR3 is TGTGCCAGCAGCTACGCCGGGACAGCCACCGGGGAGCTGTTTTTT.

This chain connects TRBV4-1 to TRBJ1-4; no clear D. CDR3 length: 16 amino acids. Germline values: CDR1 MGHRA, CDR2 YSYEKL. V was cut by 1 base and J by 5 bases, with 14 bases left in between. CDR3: CASSQGNAQINEKLFF. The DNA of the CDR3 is TGCGCCAGCAGCCAAGGAAATGCCCAGATCAATGAAAAACTGTTTTTT.

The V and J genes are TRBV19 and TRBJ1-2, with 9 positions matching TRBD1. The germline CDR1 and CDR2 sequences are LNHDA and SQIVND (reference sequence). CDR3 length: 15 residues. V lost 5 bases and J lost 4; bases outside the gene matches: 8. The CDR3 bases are TGTGCCAGTAGTCGCCGGACAGGGGATCCCTATGGCTACACCTTC. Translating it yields CASSRRTGDPYGYTF.

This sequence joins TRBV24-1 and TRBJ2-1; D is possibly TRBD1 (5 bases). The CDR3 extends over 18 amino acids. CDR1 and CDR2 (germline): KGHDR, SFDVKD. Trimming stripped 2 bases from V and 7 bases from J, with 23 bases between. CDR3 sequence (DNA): TGTGCCACCAGTGATTCTCCCAGGCAGGGTCCCTGGTGGAATGAGCAGTTCTTC. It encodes CATSDSPRQGPWWNEQFF.

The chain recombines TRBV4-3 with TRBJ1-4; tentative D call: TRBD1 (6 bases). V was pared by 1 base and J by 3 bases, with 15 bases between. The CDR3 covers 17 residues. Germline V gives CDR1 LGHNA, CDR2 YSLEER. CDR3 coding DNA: TGCGCCAGCAGCCAAGCTCCTTTTGGGGGCCCTAATGAAAAACTGTTTTTT. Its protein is CASSQAPFGGPNEKLFF.

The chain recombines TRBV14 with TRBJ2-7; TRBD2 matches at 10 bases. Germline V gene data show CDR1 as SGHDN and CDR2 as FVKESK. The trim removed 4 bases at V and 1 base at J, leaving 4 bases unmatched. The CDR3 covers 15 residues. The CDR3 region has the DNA TGTGCCAGCAGCCCTTGGACTAGCGGATCCTACGAGCAGTACTTC. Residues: CASSPWTSGSYEQYF.

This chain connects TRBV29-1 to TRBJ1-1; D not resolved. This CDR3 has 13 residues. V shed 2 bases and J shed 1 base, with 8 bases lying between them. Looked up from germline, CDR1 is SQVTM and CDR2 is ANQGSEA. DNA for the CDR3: TGCAGCGTTGAACCGGGTGGGAACACTGAAGCTTTCTTT. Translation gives CSVEPGGNTEAFF.

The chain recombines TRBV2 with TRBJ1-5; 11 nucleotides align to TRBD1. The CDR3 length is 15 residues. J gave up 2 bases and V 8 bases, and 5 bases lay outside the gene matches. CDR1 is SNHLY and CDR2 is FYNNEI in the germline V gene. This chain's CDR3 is CASGRGQGGNQPQHF. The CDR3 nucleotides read TGTGCCAGCGGACGGGGACAGGGGGGCAATCAGCCCCAGCATTTT.

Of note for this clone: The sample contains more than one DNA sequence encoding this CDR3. The CDR3 loop is CASSLSGSSYNEQFF. CDR3 coding DNA: TGTGCCAGCAGCCTTAGCGGAAGCTCCTACAATGAGCAGTTCTTC. V and J are TRBV7-2 and TRBJ2-1, with D maybe TRBD2 (6 bases). Trimming stripped 5 bases from V and 0 bases from J, with 11 bases between. The germline V gene has CDR1 SGHTA and CDR2 FQGNSA. This CDR3 contains 15 residues.

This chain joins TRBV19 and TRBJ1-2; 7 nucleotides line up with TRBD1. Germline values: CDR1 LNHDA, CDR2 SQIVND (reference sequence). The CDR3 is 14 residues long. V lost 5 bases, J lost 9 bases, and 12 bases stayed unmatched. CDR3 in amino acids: CASSRDRVGVSYTF. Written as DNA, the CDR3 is TGTGCCAGTAGTCGAGACAGGGTTGGAGTAAGCTACACCTTC.

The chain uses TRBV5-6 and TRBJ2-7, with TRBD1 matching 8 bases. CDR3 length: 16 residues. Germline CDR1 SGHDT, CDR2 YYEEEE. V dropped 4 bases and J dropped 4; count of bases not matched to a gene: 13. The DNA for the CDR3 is TGTGCCAGCAGCCTGCACGTGGACAGGGTTCAATACGAGCAGTACGTC. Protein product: CASSLHVDRVQYEQYV.

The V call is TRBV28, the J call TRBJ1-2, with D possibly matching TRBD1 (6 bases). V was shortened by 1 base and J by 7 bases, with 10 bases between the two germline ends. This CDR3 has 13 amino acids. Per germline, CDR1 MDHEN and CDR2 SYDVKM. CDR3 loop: CASSLSGDLGYTF. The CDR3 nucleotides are TGTGCCAGCAGTTTATCAGGGGACCTTGGCTACACCTTC.

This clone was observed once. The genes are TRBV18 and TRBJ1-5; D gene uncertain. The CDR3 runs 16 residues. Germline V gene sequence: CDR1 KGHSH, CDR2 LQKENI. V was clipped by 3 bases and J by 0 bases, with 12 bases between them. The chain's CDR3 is CASSPLGGYSNQPQHF. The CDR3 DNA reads TGTGCCAGCTCACCTCTCGGAGGGTATAGCAATCAGCCCCAGCATTTT.